This T cell receptor (beta chain) was recorded in a study of CD8+ T cells in alopecia areata. About the study: C3H/HeJ donors aged roughly 6-12 months with spontaneous alopecia supplied skin grafted onto roughly 6-10-week-old female C3H/HeJ mice. Study-wide findings and caveats: When scalp samples are sequenced, resident alphabeta T cells of normal skin are also captured. An increase in clonality over normal scalp was evident in lesional scalp, especially alopecia totalis/universalis. Patients shared TCRs less clearly than mice did, possibly for HLA-related reasons.

cDNA prepared by RNA extraction and subsequent reverse transcription served as the template for sequencing. Clones were sequenced by immunoSEQ multiplex PCR, and TCRdb holds only the in-frame ones, with some missing. The specimen has 200,000 to 300,000 clones, none found just once. On the basis of CD4, CD8alpha, NKG2D, NKG2ACE and other markers, pooled cutaneous lymph node cells were sorted. This clone appeared a few times. Its antigen is not known. The gene names given are mouse names. The read is 4 residues too short to cover the CDR3 end, so that end is filled in from the germline J gene. Other nucleotide sequences in the sample specify the same CDR3. This CDR3 region has 14 residues. CDR1 is FNHDT, CDR2 SITEND, per germline (reference sequence). V gave up 5 bases and J gave up 1 base; unmatched junction bases: 4.

This chain uses TRBV19 with TRBJ2-3; TRBD1 matches 7 bases. Sample: CD4+ T cells sorted from a lymph node. The TCR was taken from a C3H/HeJ mouse with alopecia areata. Mice of this strain are of MHC haplotype H2-k. The covered CDR3 bases are TGTGCCAGCAGCCCGGGGACAGGTGCAGAA. It encodes CASSPGTGAE. The whole CDR3 protein is CASSPGTGAETLYF.